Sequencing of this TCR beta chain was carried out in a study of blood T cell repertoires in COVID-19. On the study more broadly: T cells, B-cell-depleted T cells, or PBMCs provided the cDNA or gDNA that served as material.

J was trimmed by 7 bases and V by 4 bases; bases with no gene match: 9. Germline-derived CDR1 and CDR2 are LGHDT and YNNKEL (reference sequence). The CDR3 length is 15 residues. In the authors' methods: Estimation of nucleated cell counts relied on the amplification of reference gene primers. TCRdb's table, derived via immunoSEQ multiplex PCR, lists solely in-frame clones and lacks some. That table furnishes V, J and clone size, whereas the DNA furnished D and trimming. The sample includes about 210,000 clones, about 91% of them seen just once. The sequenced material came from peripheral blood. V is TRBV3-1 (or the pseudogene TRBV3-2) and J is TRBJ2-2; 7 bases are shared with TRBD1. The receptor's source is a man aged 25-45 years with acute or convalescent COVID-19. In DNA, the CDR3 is TGTGCCAGCAGCCTACAGGGGATAAAGGGCGGGGAGCTGTTTTTT. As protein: CASSLQGIKGGELFF.